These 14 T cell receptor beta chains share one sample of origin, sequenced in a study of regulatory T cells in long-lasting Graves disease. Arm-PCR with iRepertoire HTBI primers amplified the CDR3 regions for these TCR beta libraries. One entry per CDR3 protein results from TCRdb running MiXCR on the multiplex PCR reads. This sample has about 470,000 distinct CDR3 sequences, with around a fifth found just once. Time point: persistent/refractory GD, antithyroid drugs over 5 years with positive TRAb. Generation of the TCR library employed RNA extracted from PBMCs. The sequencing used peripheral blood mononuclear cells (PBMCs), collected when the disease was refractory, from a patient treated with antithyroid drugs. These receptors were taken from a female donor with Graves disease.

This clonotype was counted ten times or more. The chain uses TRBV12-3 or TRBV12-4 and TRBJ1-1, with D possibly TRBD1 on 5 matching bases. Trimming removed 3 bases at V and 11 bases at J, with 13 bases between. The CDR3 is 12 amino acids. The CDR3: CASSFSGGDAFF. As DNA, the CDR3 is TGTGCCAGCAGTTTTTCCGGGGGTGATGCTTTCTTT.

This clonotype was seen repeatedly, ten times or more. The CDR3 sequence is CSARGETSSYEQYF. In nucleotides, the CDR3 is TGCAGTGCTAGAGGGGAGACTAGTTCCTACGAGCAGTACTTC. V and J are TRBV20-1 and TRBJ2-7; TRBD2 might be the D (6 bases). The V end lost 1 base, the J end lost 1 base, and 11 bases lay between the germline ends. This CDR3 contains 14 residues. Looked up from germline, CDR1 is DFQATT and CDR2 is SNEGSKA (reference sequence).

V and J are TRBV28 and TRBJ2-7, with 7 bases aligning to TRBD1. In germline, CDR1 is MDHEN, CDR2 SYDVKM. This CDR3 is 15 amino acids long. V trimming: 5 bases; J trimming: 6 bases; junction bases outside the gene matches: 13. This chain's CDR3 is CASSASTGTASEQYF. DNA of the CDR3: TGTGCCAGCAGTGCCTCTACCGGGACAGCGTCCGAGCAGTACTTC.

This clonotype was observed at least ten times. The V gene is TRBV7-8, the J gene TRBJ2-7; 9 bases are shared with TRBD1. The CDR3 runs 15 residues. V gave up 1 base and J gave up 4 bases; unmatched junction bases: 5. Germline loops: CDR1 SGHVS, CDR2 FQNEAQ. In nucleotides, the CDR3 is TGTGCCAGCAGCTTAGTTTCCGGGACAGGGTACGAGCAGTACTTC. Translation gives CASSLVSGTGYEQYF. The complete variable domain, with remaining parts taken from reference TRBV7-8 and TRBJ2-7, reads GAGVSQSPRYKVAKRGQDVALRCDPISGHVSLFWYQQALGQGPEFLTYFQNEAQLDKSGLPSDRFFAERPEGSVSTLKIQRTQQEDSAVYLCASSLVSGTGYEQYFGPGTRLTVT.

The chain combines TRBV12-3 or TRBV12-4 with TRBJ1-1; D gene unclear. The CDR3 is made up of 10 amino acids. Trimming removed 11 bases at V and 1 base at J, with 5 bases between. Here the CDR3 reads CACRNTEAFF. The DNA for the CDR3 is TGTGCCTGCCGGAACACTGAAGCTTTCTTT.

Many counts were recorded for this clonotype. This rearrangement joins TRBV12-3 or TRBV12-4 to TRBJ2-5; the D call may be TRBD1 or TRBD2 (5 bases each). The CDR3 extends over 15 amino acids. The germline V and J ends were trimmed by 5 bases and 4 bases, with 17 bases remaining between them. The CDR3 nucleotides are TGTGCCAGCAGTCTCCACCGGGGCCGCGGAGAGACCCAGTACTTC. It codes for CASSLHRGRGETQYF.

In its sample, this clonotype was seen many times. The chain's CDR3 is CASSSPGSFQETQYF. The CDR3 coding sequence is TGTGCCAGCAGTTCGCCCGGGAGTTTCCAAGAGACCCAGTACTTC. V is TRBV12-3 or TRBV12-4 and J is TRBJ2-5, with TRBD2 as a possible D gene (6 bases). The V end was cut by 4 bases, the J end by 1 base, with 13 bases between. This CDR3 is 15 amino acids long.

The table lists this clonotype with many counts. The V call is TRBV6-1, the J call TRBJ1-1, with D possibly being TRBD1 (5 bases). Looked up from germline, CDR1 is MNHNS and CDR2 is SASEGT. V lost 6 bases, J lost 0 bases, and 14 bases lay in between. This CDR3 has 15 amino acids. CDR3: CASRGADSLNTEAFF. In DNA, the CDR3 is TGTGCCAGCAGGGGAGCCGACAGCTTGAACACTGAAGCTTTCTTT.

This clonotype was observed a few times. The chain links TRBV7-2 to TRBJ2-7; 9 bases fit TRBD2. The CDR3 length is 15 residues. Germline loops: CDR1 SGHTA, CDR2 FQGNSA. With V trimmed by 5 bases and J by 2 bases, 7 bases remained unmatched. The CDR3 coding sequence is TGTGCCAGCAGCGTTAGCGGGAGCTATACCTACGAGCAGTACTTC. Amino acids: CASSVSGSYTYEQYF.

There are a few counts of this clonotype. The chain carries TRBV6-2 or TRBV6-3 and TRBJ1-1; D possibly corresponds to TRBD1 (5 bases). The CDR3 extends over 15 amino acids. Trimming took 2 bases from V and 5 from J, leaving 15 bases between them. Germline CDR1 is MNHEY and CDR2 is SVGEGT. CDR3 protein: CASSYRSQGATEAFF. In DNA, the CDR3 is TGTGCCAGCAGTTACAGGAGTCAGGGTGCGACTGAAGCTTTCTTT.

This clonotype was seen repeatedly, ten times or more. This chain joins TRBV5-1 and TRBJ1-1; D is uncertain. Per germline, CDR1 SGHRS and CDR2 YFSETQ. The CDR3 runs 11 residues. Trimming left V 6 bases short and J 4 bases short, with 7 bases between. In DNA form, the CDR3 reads TGCGCCAGCAAAGGGAGCACTGAAGCTTTCTTT. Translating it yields CASKGSTEAFF.

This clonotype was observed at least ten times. CDR3 sequence: CAISELKGRHPETQYF. CDR3 nucleotide sequence: TGTGCCATCAGTGAGTTAAAAGGACGCCACCCGGAGACCCAGTACTTC. V gene TRBV10-3 combines with J gene TRBJ2-5; unclear D gene. CDR3 length: 16 residues. CDR1 is ENHRY, CDR2 SYGVKD, per germline. Trimming cost V 1 base and J 5 bases, with 17 bases left between them.

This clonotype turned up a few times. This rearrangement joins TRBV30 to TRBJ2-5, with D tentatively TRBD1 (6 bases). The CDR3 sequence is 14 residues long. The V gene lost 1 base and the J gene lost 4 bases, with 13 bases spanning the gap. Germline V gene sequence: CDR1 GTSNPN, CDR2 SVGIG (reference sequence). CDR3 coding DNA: TGTGCCTGGAGTGGTTGGGGGCAAGCAGAGACCCAGTACTTC. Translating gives CAWSGWGQAETQYF.

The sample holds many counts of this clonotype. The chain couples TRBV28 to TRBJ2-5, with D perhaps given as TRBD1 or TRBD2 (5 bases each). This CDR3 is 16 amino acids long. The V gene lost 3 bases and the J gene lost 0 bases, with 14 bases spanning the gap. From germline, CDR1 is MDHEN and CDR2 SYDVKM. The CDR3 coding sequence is TGTGCCAGCAGTTTGGACCGGGACCCGTACCAAGAGACCCAGTACTTC. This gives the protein CASSLDRDPYQETQYF.